The T cell receptor beta chain described here comes from a study of T cell responses to AZD1222 COVID-19 vaccine. Study observations and caveats: Unmutated variant regions are reportedly the target of nearly half of TCRs that are spike-specific.

With respect to this clone: Its antigen is unidentified.

Libraries were prepared by immunoSEQ multiplex PCR; TCRdb keeps only in-frame clonotypes and omits some of them. The repertoire holds about 120,000 clones, with about 91% as singletons. CDR3 length equals 12 residues. CDR1 and CDR2 from the germline V gene are MNHEY and SVGEGT. V was shortened by 6 bases and J by 2 bases, with 8 bases between the two germline ends. V and J are TRBV6-2 or TRBV6-3 and TRBJ2-7, with no clear D. Sequencing was performed on peripheral blood, taken on day 0 of AZD1222 vaccination. This clonotype originated in an adult in good health. The CDR3 sequence is CASSIITYEQYF. The CDR3 DNA sequence: TGTGCCAGCAGCATCATTACCTACGAGCAGTACTTC.